This T cell receptor (beta chain) was found in a study of T-cell memory formation after mild COVID-19. Study as a whole: The TCR clusters were mostly specific to one donor. Whole-study results and caveats: Several responding clones turned up in pre-infection memory, indicating that cross-reactive memory may have taken part. From day 15 to 85, contracting clones were balanced between CD4 and CD8, whereas later expanders leaned toward CD4+.

In the case of this clonotype: Its target is unknown.

CDR1 and CDR2 (germline): SGHRS, YFSETQ. Between the trimmed V and J ends, which lost 3 bases and 0 bases, there was a span of 10 bases. The CDR3 is 16 residues long. TCRdb re-derived calls from the 5' RACE reads in MiXCR, one entry per CDR3 protein. The data contain about 270,000 distinct CDR3 sequences, around 15% of them seen just once; the ten biggest clones take up 23%. The TCR comes from a man younger than 35 who had mild COVID-19 (a few samples of this study predate the infection). Cell type and time point are not known. The sample taken for sequencing was PBMCs or a T cell subset sorted from them (not recorded which). The gene calls are TRBV5-1 and TRBJ2-6; D ambiguous. The CDR3 here is CASSSDPFSGANVLTF. The CDR3 region has the DNA TGCGCCAGCAGCTCGGACCCCTTCTCTGGGGCCAACGTCCTGACTTTC.